Presented here are 18 T cell receptor beta chains from one specimen sequenced in a study of Graves' ophthalmopathy and Graves' hyperthyroidism. Using RNA transcripts, the TCR beta CDR3 regions were amplified. HTBI primers were employed in first-round RT-PCR, then a second-round multiplex PCR followed. Via MiXCR, TCRdb re-called the multiplex PCR reads, giving one row per CDR3 protein. The table includes almost 750,000 distinct CDR3 sequences, 40% detected once. Sample: peripheral blood. These receptors were collected from an adult man with Graves' ophthalmopathy.

This clonotype was detected ten times or more. The V gene is TRBV24-1, the J gene TRBJ1-5, with D tentatively TRBD1 (5 bases). The V gene's germline CDR1 is KGHDR and CDR2 SFDVKD. Trimming took 4 bases from V and 6 from J, leaving 12 bases between them. The CDR3 is 14 residues long. CDR3 bases: TGTGCCACCAGTGAGGCAGGGAGAAGTCAGCCCCAGCATTTT. Its translation: CATSEAGRSQPQHF.

This clonotype was detected many times. This CDR3 reads CASLWDRANYGYTF. CDR3 in DNA: TGTGCCAGCTTGTGGGACAGAGCTAACTATGGCTACACCTTC. The V call is TRBV2, the J call TRBJ1-2, with 7 bases matching TRBD1. The junction had 6 bases not matched to a gene; V was cut back by 8 bases and J by 0 bases. There are 14 residues in the CDR3. Germline loops: CDR1 SNHLY, CDR2 FYNNEI.

This chain uses TRBV15 with TRBJ1-5; no clear D. The germline V and J ends were trimmed by 6 bases and 7 bases, with 7 bases remaining between them. This CDR3 region has 11 residues. The germline gives CDR1 LNHNV, CDR2 YYDKDF (reference sequence). The CDR3 here is CATSTRQPQHF. The CDR3 DNA is TGTGCCACCAGTACCCGACAGCCCCAGCATTTT.

In its sample, this clonotype was seen many times. The junction departs from germline at one end; a sequencing error may be responsible. The genes are TRBV20-1 and TRBJ1-4; D remains ambiguous. This CDR3 has 11 amino acids. Germline lookup yields CDR1 DFQATT and CDR2 SNEGSKA (reference sequence). In DNA, the CDR3 is TGCAGTGCTAGAGAGTTCCCATTGGCAGTTTTT. Encoded protein: CSAREFPLAVF.

This clonotype was observed a single time. The junction departs from the called germline gene at one end, perhaps through a read error. The rearrangement uses TRBV7-9 and TRBJ2-3; TRBD1 aligns across 7 bases. The CDR3 has 15 amino acids. In germline, CDR1 is SEHNR, CDR2 FQNEAQ (reference sequence). CDR3 sequence reads: CASSHRTGGADTQYF. The DNA of the CDR3 is TGCGCCAGCAGCCACCGGACAGGAGGAGCAGATACGCAGTATTTT. Combining the CDR3 with reference TRBV7-9 and TRBJ2-3 gives the whole variable domain DTGVSQNPRHKITKRGQNVTFRCDPISEHNRLYWYRQTLGQGPEFLTYFQNEAQLEKSRLLSDRFSAERPKGSFSTLEIQRTEQGDSAMYLCASSHRTGGADTQYFGPGTRLTVL.

This clonotype was seen more than once but under ten times. V usage is TRBV29-1 and J usage is TRBJ2-7, with D possibly matching TRBD2 (5 bases). CDR1 is SQVTM and CDR2 is ANQGSEA in the germline V gene. V was shortened by 2 bases and J by 0 bases, with 11 bases between the two germline ends. The CDR3 runs to 14 residues. CDR3 nucleotide sequence: TGCAGCGTTGAAACGAGGGAGTCCTCCTACGAGCAGTACTTC. Its translation: CSVETRESSYEQYF.

This clonotype showed up many times. One end of the junction does not line up with germline, which may come from a read error. V usage is TRBV19 and J usage is TRBJ1-5; tentative D call: TRBD1 (5 bases). This CDR3 contains 14 residues. The germline V gene has CDR1 LNHDA and CDR2 SQIVND (reference sequence). The CDR3 here is CASSRGRSNQPQHF. The CDR3 bases are TGTGCCAGCAGTAGGGGACGGAGCAATCAGCCCCAGCATTTT. The full variable domain, in which reference TRBV19 and TRBJ1-5 provide the parts outside the CDR3, is DGGITQSPKYLFRKEGQNVTLSCEQNLNHDAMYWYRQDPGQGLRLIYYSQIVNDFQKGDIAEGYSVSREKKESFPLTVTSAQKNPTAFYLCASSRGRSNQPQHFGDGTRLSIL.

This clonotype was seen only a few times. The V call is TRBV9, the J call TRBJ2-5; D unresolved. Per germline, CDR1 SGDLS and CDR2 YYNGEE. The CDR3 is 11 amino acids. V was clipped by 4 bases and J by 8 bases, with 9 bases between them. CDR3 sequence reads: CASSRRDTQYF. Written as DNA, the CDR3 is TGTGCCAGCAGCCGAAGGGATACCCAGTACTTC.

Points on this clonotype: With a much larger clone just one base away, this may be a read error. V usage is TRBV2 and J usage is TRBJ1-2; D ambiguous. This CDR3 comprises 13 residues. Germline V lookup: CDR1 SNHLY, CDR2 FYNNEI. The DNA for the CDR3 is TGTGCCAGCAGTAAGACCTCTAACTATGGCTGCACCTTC. This translates into CASSKTSNYGCTF.

This clonotype was detected many times. The genes are TRBV7-9 and TRBJ1-3; D is unresolved. This CDR3 is 14 amino acids long. Germline V gene sequence: CDR1 SEHNR, CDR2 FQNEAQ (reference sequence). Trimming shortened V by 0 bases and J by 4 bases, and 7 bases separated the two germline ends. The CDR3 DNA is TGTGCCAGCAGCTTAGCAGCAGGCGGAAACACCATATATTTT. Translating gives CASSLAAGGNTIYF.

The gene calls are TRBV15 and TRBJ1-2, with TRBD1 matching 9 bases. The junction had 11 bases not matched to a gene; V was cut back by 5 bases and J by 7 bases. The CDR3 length is 15 residues. Germline V lookup: CDR1 LNHNV, CDR2 YYDKDF (reference sequence). The CDR3 coding sequence is TGTGCCACCAGCGATGGTCGGGACAGGGTTCCTGGCTACACCTTC. Its translation: CATSDGRDRVPGYTF.

Concerning this clonotype itself: Being one base from a much bigger clone, this may be a read error. This rearrangement joins TRBV29-1 to TRBJ2-7; D is unclear. The CDR3 extends over 12 amino acids. Germline V gene lookup returns CDR1 SQVTM and CDR2 ANQGSEA. Trimming left V 5 bases short and J 0 bases short, with 8 bases between. The CDR3 DNA follows: TGCAGCGTTCTACCGACCTCCTACGAGCAGTACTTC. Protein product: CSVLPTSYEQYF.

This clonotype was counted once. Because the CDR3's place on the DNA is in doubt, the DNA is left out and the CDR3 is given as listed by TCRdb. The chain links TRBV12-3 or TRBV12-4 to TRBJ1-3; the table calls TRBD1, which could not be checked here. The CDR3 spans 19 residues, counting both ends. The CDR3 protein is CASSYRGTEAFFGQGTIYF.

On this clonotype itself: This clone may be a read error of a much larger clone one base away. This rearrangement joins TRBV10-3 to TRBJ2-7; 9 bases are a match to TRBD1. This CDR3 comprises 14 residues. Trimming removed 6 bases from V and 4 bases from J; junction bases left unmatched: 7. Looked up from germline, CDR1 is ENHRY and CDR2 is SYGVKD. The CDR3, as DNA: TGTGCCATCAGGCCGGGACAGGGTCCGTACGAGCAGTACTTC. Translated: CAIRPGQGPYEQYF.

The chain carries TRBV20-1 and TRBJ2-2; 8 positions agree with TRBD2. V shed 5 bases and J 3 bases; nucleotides not matched to a gene: 5. The CDR3 has 14 amino acids. Germline CDR1 DFQATT, CDR2 SNEGSKA (reference sequence). CDR3 residues: CSASGLADTGELFF. The CDR3 nucleotides read TGCAGTGCTTCCGGACTAGCAGACACCGGGGAGCTGTTTTTT.

This clonotype was seen more than once but under ten times. The chain is built from TRBV6-6 and TRBJ2-7; D is perhaps TRBD1 (7 bases). The CDR3 consists of 11 residues. Germline V gene lookup returns CDR1 MNHNY and CDR2 SVGAGI (reference sequence). V dropped 8 bases and J dropped 6 bases, with 11 bases sitting between them. CDR3 nucleotides: TGTGCCAGCGAGCAGGGGGGCGAGCAGTACTTC. Translation gives CASEQGGEQYF.

CDR3 coding DNA: TGTGCCATCAGCTGGACTAGCGCCCTCCCGGGGGTGGAGGAGACCCAGTACTTC. It is translated as CAISWTSALPGVEETQYF. J is TRBJ2-5 and V is TRBV10-3; 9 bases fit TRBD2. V lost 6 bases to trimming and J lost 5 bases; unmatched junction nucleotides: 19. Germline CDR1 is ENHRY and CDR2 is SYGVKD. The CDR3 totals 18 residues.

The V and J genes are TRBV7-3 and TRBJ2-5; 10 nucleotides align to TRBD2. Germline V gives CDR1 SGHTA, CDR2 FQGTGA. This CDR3 is built from 14 residues. Trimming removed 6 bases from V and 7 bases from J; junction bases left unmatched: 8. The CDR3 reads CASSSAGGARTQYF. Here the CDR3 DNA reads TGTGCCAGCAGTTCAGCGGGGGGGGCGAGGACCCAGTACTTC.